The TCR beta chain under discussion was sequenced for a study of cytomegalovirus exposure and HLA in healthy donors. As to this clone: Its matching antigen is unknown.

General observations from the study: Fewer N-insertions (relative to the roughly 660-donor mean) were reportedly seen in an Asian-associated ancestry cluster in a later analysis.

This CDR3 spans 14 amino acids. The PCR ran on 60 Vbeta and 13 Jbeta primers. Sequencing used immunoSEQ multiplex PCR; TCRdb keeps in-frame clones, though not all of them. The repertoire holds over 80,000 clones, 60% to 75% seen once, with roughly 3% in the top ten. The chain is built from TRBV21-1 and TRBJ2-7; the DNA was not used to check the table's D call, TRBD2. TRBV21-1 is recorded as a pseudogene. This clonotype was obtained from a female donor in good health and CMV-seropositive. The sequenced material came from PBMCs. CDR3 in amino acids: CASRTSGGPHVQYF. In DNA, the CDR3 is TGTGCCAGCAGAACTAGCGGGGGCCCTCATGTGCAGTACTTC.